This paragraph reports one T cell receptor (beta chain). Its specificity is unknown. This sample is part of a study of T cells after yellow fever vaccination. In making TCR cDNA, 5'RACE template switching added a universal primer site and UMIs to it. TCRdb used MiXCR to reprocess the 5' RACE reads, holding one entry per CDR3 protein. The sample lists approximately 300,000 distinct CDR3 sequences; roughly 10% were seen once. Points from the study as a whole: Re-detected after boosting: most primary clones, about 96% of CD4 and 88% of CD8. One caveat is that FACS-sorted repertoires could contain abundant clonotypes contaminating from the bulk population.

Germline V gene sequence: CDR1 MNHNY, CDR2 SVGAGI (reference sequence). The CDR3 runs 11 residues. V was cut by 6 bases and J by 7 bases, with 9 bases left in between. The V gene is TRBV6-6, the J gene TRBJ2-5, with D uncertain. The receptor's source is a man between 18 and 35 years old who received the YFV17D yellow fever vaccine. The specimen comprised CD4+ T cells sorted from PBMCs, sampled 45 days after the yellow fever booster vaccination. The CDR3 bases are TGTGCCAGCAGGGGAACGGGGACCCAGTACTTC. This translates into CASRGTGTQYF.